This passage covers 10 T cell receptor beta chains from one sample sequenced in a study of blood T cell repertoires in COVID-19. Using immunoSEQ multiplex PCR, the repertoire was profiled, and TCRdb retains in-frame clones only, with some absent. This table has about 200,000 clones, 80% to 90% appearing once. Sample: peripheral blood. These receptors originate from a man in his sixties with acute or convalescent COVID-19.

The J gene is TRBJ2-3, the V gene TRBV28, with D tentatively TRBD1 (5 bases). Germline CDR1 and CDR2: MDHEN and SYDVKM. V was pared by 2 bases and J by 6 bases, with 9 bases between. This CDR3 has 13 residues. The CDR3 DNA reads TGTGCCAGCAGTTTACTGGACACCGATACGCAGTATTTT. The encoded protein is CASSLLDTDTQYF.

The chain combines TRBV7-2 with TRBJ2-3, with D perhaps TRBD2 (6 bases). CDR1 is SGHTA and CDR2 is FQGNSA in the germline V gene. This CDR3 has 18 amino acids. Trimming stripped 3 bases from V and 3 bases from J, with 22 bases between. DNA of the CDR3: TGTGCCAGCAGCTTGGGTCAGACTAGAACATCGGGAACAGATACGCAGTATTTT. Protein: CASSLGQTRTSGTDTQYF.

The CDR3 region is CASSQGGASEQYF. The CDR3 region has the DNA TGTGCCAGCAGCCAAGGGGGAGCCTCCGAGCAGTACTTC. The chain couples TRBV14 to TRBJ2-7; tentatively, D is TRBD2 (5 bases). V was clipped by 1 base and J by 6 bases, with 10 bases between them. Looked up from germline, CDR1 is SGHDN and CDR2 is FVKESK. This CDR3 is built from 13 residues.

The chain joins TRBV6-9 to TRBJ2-7; D is perhaps TRBD1 (6 bases). The CDR3 runs to 15 residues. Deletions cut 1 base from V and 3 bases from J, with 13 bases between. Per the germline V gene, CDR1 is MNHGY and CDR2 is SVAAGI. CDR3 sequence: CASSYYRTEVYEQYF. DNA of the CDR3: TGTGCCAGCAGTTATTATCGGACAGAAGTCTACGAGCAGTACTTC.

The chain couples TRBV5-4 to TRBJ2-7; TRBD2 matches 8 bases. CDR1 and CDR2 (germline): SGHNT, YYREEE (reference sequence). V dropped 5 bases and J dropped 3; count of bases not matched to a gene: 10. The CDR3 sequence is 15 residues long. The DNA for the CDR3 is TGTGCCAGCAGGACGGGAGGGTCCTCGAACTACGAGCAGTACTTC. Its protein is CASRTGGSSNYEQYF.

The rearrangement joins TRBV2 to TRBJ1-2, with D maybe TRBD1 (5 bases). The CDR3 has 14 residues. V lost 5 bases, J lost 7 bases, and 17 bases lay in between. Germline values: CDR1 SNHLY, CDR2 FYNNEI. CDR3 bases: TGTGCCAGCAGTTTAATCCGGGGGACCAGTGGCTACACCTTC. It yields the protein CASSLIRGTSGYTF.

The chain joins TRBV7-2 to TRBJ2-1, with a tentative D call TRBD2 (5 bases). Trimming removed 4 bases at V and 7 bases at J, with 14 bases between. The CDR3 runs to 14 residues. The germline V gene encodes CDR1 SGHTA and CDR2 FQGNSA. The CDR3 loop reads CASSSGRRRNEQFF. CDR3 DNA sequence: TGTGCCAGCAGCTCGGGAAGGCGACGGAATGAGCAGTTCTTC.

The chain employs TRBV24-1 and TRBJ2-7, with a possible D match to TRBD2 (7 bases). Germline CDR1 is KGHDR and CDR2 is SFDVKD. Trimming pared 11 bases from V and 3 bases from J, leaving 31 bases between. CDR3 length equals 18 residues. The CDR3 sequence is CAKERSGTKGGMDYEQYF. CDR3 nucleotides: TGTGCCAAGGAGCGATCCGGGACTAAAGGGGGTATGGACTACGAGCAGTACTTC.

This chain uses TRBV4-1 with TRBJ2-2; maybe TRBD1 (6 bases). This CDR3 region has 15 residues. Germline V gene lookup returns CDR1 MGHRA and CDR2 YSYEKL. Trimming removed 0 bases from V and 7 bases from J, with 12 bases in between. The CDR3 is CASSQDTGKVGELFF. The CDR3 region has the DNA TGCGCCAGCAGCCAAGATACAGGGAAGGTCGGGGAGCTGTTTTTT.

This chain uses TRBV27 with TRBJ2-1, with D possibly TRBD1 on 6 matching bases. Germline lookup yields CDR1 MNHEY and CDR2 SMNVEV (reference sequence). The CDR3 loop spans 14 amino acids. The V gene lost 5 bases and the J gene lost 4 bases, with 12 bases spanning the gap. The CDR3 sequence is CASSPLRGYNEQFF. Written as DNA, the CDR3 is TGTGCCAGCAGTCCACTAAGGGGGTACAATGAGCAGTTCTTC.